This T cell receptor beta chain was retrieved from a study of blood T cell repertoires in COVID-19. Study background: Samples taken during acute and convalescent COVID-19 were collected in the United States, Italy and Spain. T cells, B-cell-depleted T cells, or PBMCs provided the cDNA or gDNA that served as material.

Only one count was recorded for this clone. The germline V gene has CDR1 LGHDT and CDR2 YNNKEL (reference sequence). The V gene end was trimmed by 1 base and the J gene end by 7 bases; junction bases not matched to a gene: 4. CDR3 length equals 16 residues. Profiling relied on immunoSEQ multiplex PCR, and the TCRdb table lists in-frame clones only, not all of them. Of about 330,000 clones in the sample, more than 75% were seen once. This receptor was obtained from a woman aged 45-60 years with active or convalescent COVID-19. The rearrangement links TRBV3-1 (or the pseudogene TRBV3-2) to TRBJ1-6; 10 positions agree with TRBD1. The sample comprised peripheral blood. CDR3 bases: TGTGCCAGCAGCCAAGTCCGGACAGGGGGAAATTCACCCCTCCACTTT. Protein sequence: CASSQVRTGGNSPLHF.